These 25 T cell receptor beta chains were sequenced from one sample in a study of cytomegalovirus exposure and HLA in healthy donors. Vbeta (60) and Jbeta (13) primers were used in the PCR. Data came from immunoSEQ multiplex PCR; TCRdb stores just in-frame clones and leaves some out. Of around 180,000 clones listed, roughly 74% are singletons. What was sequenced was PBMCs. All receptors derive from a woman younger than 45 in good health and CMV-seropositive.

CDR3 sequence reads: CASSLGIAGNQETQYF. CDR3 coding DNA: TGTGCCAGTAGTCTTGGAATAGCGGGAAACCAAGAGACCCAGTACTTC. The genes are TRBV19 and TRBJ2-5; 8 bases match TRBD2. This CDR3 contains 16 residues. CDR1 LNHDA and CDR2 SQIVND come from the germline V gene (reference sequence). The J segment lost 0 bases and the V segment lost 5 bases, leaving 8 bases of the junction unmatched.

This clone was detected a few times. The V gene is TRBV9, the J gene TRBJ2-1, with 16 bases aligning to TRBD2. This CDR3 spans 17 amino acids. Germline V lookup: CDR1 SGDLS, CDR2 YYNGEE. V was pared by 2 bases and J by 9 bases, with 8 bases of the junction left unmatched. The CDR3 DNA sequence: TGTGCCAGCAGCGTCCTTGAGGGGACTAGCGGGAGGGCTGAGCAGTTCTTC. Its protein product is CASSVLEGTSGRAEQFF. The full variable domain, its missing parts supplied by reference TRBV9 and TRBJ2-1, is DSGVTQTPKHLITATGQRVTLRCSPRSGDLSVYWYQQSLDQGLQFLIQYYNGEERAKGNILERFSAQQFPDLHSELNLSSLELGDSALYFCASSVLEGTSGRAEQFFGPGTRLTVL.

This chain connects TRBV2 to TRBJ2-1; 11 nucleotides agree with TRBD2. This CDR3 has 15 residues. Germline CDR1 is SNHLY and CDR2 is FYNNEI. The trim removed 5 bases at V and 5 bases at J, leaving 5 bases unmatched. CDR3 sequence (DNA): TGTGCCAGCAGTTCCGGGACTAGCGGAAACAATGAGCAGTTCTTC. Its protein is CASSSGTSGNNEQFF.

The CDR3 sequence: CASSTGDRGAGAKNIQYF. The CDR3 DNA reads TGTGCCAGCAGCACTGGGGACAGGGGGGCTGGAGCCAAAAACATTCAGTACTTC. V usage is TRBV7-9 and J usage is TRBJ2-4; 11 bases are shared with TRBD1. V was pared by 5 bases and J by 0 bases, with 9 bases of the junction left unmatched. Germline V gene sequence: CDR1 SEHNR, CDR2 FQNEAQ (reference sequence). The CDR3 consists of 18 residues.

CDR3 sequence (DNA): TGTGCCAGCAGTACCGGACAGGGAAGCACAGATACGCAGTATTTT. Translated: CASSTGQGSTDTQYF. This chain links TRBV6-5 with TRBJ2-3, with 8 bases identical to TRBD1. Germline loops: CDR1 MNHEY, CDR2 SVGAGI. The CDR3 has 15 residues. With V trimmed by 5 bases and J by 0 bases, 4 bases remained unmatched.

The genes are TRBV6-6 and TRBJ2-1; TRBD2 matches 9 bases. V was pared by 3 bases and J by 8 bases, with 5 bases of the junction left unmatched. Germline values: CDR1 MNHNY, CDR2 SVGAGI (reference sequence). The CDR3 spans 14 residues. The CDR3 here is CASSYPRTSDEQFF. For the CDR3, the DNA is TGTGCCAGCAGTTATCCCCGGACTAGCGATGAGCAGTTCTTC.

This clone was detected only a few times. The rearrangement joins TRBV5-1 to TRBJ2-2; a weak D match, TRBD2 (6 bases). Germline V gives CDR1 SGHRS, CDR2 YFSETQ. The germline V and J ends were trimmed by 1 base and 0 bases, with 10 bases remaining between them. This CDR3 region has 16 residues. CDR3 DNA sequence: TGCGCCAGCAGCTTGTACGGGGGAACGAACACCGGGGAGCTGTTTTTT. Translation gives CASSLYGGTNTGELFF.

The V gene is TRBV6-6, the J gene TRBJ2-3; TRBD2 agrees at 9 bases. The ends lost 2 bases at V and 6 bases at J; junction bases unmatched: 6. Germline V gene data show CDR1 as MNHNY and CDR2 as SVGAGI (reference sequence). This CDR3 region has 15 residues. The CDR3 is CASSYRLAGIDTQYF. The DNA for the CDR3 is TGTGCCAGCAGTTACCGTCTAGCGGGAATTGATACGCAGTATTTT.

The chain links TRBV5-5 to TRBJ1-2; D gene ambiguous. CDR1 is SGHKS and CDR2 is YYEKEE in the germline V gene (reference sequence). The CDR3 runs 11 residues. V was trimmed by 6 bases and J by 4 bases, leaving 7 bases between them. DNA for the CDR3: TGTGCCAGCATCTCCGTCTATGGCTACACCTTC. Amino acids: CASISVYGYTF.

The rearrangement links TRBV4-1 to TRBJ1-1; D is ambiguous. Germline V CDR1 and CDR2: MGHRA, YSYEKL. The V gene lost 2 bases and the J gene lost 6 bases, with 16 bases spanning the gap. This CDR3 region has 15 residues. CDR3 region: CASSQLTPPVAEAFF. As DNA, the CDR3 is TGCGCCAGCAGCCAACTGACACCACCGGTGGCTGAAGCTTTCTTT.

The rearrangement uses TRBV18 and TRBJ2-7, with D uncertain. CDR3 size: 13 residues. Germline V gene data show CDR1 as KGHSH and CDR2 as LQKENI. V was pared by 6 bases and J by 0 bases, with 9 bases between. CDR3 region: CASSPSASYEQYF. DNA for the CDR3: TGTGCCAGCTCTCCTAGTGCCTCCTACGAGCAGTACTTC.

The genes are TRBV19 and TRBJ1-1; possible D gene TRBD1, 5 bases. Trimming stripped 4 bases from V and 4 bases from J, with 19 bases between. Germline CDR1 is LNHDA and CDR2 is SQIVND (reference sequence). The CDR3 spans 16 residues. CDR3 region: CASSTARVSGGTEAFF. The CDR3 DNA follows: TGTGCCAGTAGTACAGCCAGGGTTAGTGGTGGCACTGAAGCTTTCTTT.

The genes are TRBV27 and TRBJ1-6, with 8 bases identical to TRBD1. The CDR3 totals 14 residues. V was pared by 5 bases and J by 7 bases, with 4 bases of the junction left unmatched. Germline V lookup: CDR1 MNHEY, CDR2 SMNVEV (reference sequence). The DNA of the CDR3 is TGTGCCAGCAGTATACAGGGGGTCAATTCACCCCTCCACTTT. Its protein is CASSIQGVNSPLHF.

The chain is built from TRBV7-9 and TRBJ1-1, with 7 bases aligning to TRBD1. This CDR3 spans 14 amino acids. CDR1 SEHNR and CDR2 FQNEAQ come from the germline V gene (reference sequence). Germline trimming cut 3 bases from V and 1 base from J; bases unmatched to any gene: 2. The CDR3, as DNA: TGTGCCAGCAGCTTGACAGGGCGGAACACTGAAGCTTTCTTT. Its protein product is CASSLTGRNTEAFF.

The chain carries TRBV28 and TRBJ1-5, with 7 bases that match TRBD1. This CDR3 region has 15 residues. With 6 bases clipped from V and 4 bases from J, the junction kept 9 bases outside the gene matches. The germline V gene has CDR1 MDHEN and CDR2 SYDVKM. CDR3 region: CASSARGGQNQPQHF. The CDR3 bases are TGTGCCAGCAGCGCACGGGGGGGACAGAATCAGCCCCAGCATTTT. The full variable domain, in which reference TRBV28 and TRBJ1-5 provide the parts outside the CDR3, is DVKVTQSSRYLVKRTGEKVFLECVQDMDHENMFWYRQDPGLGLRLIYFSYDVKMKEKGDIPEGYSVSREKKERFSLILESASTNQTSMYLCASSARGGQNQPQHFGDGTRLSIL.

This CDR3 reads CASSLRTGGAQPQHF. DNA of the CDR3: TGTGCCAGCAGCTTAAGGACAGGGGGTGCGCAGCCCCAGCATTTT. The chain links TRBV13 to TRBJ1-5; TRBD1 matches at 10 bases. This CDR3 has 15 residues. J gave up 7 bases and V 2 bases, and 5 bases lay outside the gene matches. Germline V CDR1 and CDR2: PRHDT, FYEKMQ (reference sequence).

The chain joins TRBV9 to TRBJ2-6; TRBD1 might be the D (6 bases). V lost 0 bases, J lost 4 bases, and 11 bases lay in between. Looked up from germline, CDR1 is SGDLS and CDR2 is YYNGEE. This CDR3 contains 16 residues. In DNA form, the CDR3 reads TGTGCCAGCAGCGTAGGTTCAGGGGTCGGGGCCAACGTCCTGACTTTC. It encodes CASSVGSGVGANVLTF.

The CDR3 sequence: CASSQAWGTGAGNTIYF. Written as DNA, the CDR3 is TGTGCCAGCAGCCAAGCTTGGGGGACAGGGGCTGGAAACACCATATATTTT. The rearrangement uses TRBV14 and TRBJ1-3; TRBD1 matches at 10 bases. CDR1 is SGHDN, CDR2 FVKESK, per germline. The length of the CDR3 is 17 residues. J gave up 2 bases and V 1 base, and 5 bases lay outside the gene matches.

The chain recombines TRBV5-1 with TRBJ2-3; TRBD1 agrees at 9 bases. Losses at the gene ends were 1 base for V and 4 bases for J; bases not matched to a gene: 13. The CDR3 runs 18 residues. The germline gives CDR1 SGHRS, CDR2 YFSETQ. The chain's CDR3 is CASSLFPPTGGLADTQYF. The DNA for the CDR3 is TGCGCCAGCAGCTTGTTTCCCCCTACAGGGGGCCTCGCAGATACGCAGTATTTT.

CDR3 sequence: CASSILGLRWDTEAFF. CDR3 bases: TGTGCCAGTAGTATTCTGGGTCTCAGGTGGGACACTGAAGCTTTCTTT. The chain has TRBV19 and TRBJ1-1; D is ambiguous. V dropped 3 bases and J dropped 3 bases, with 17 bases sitting between them. Germline CDR1 reads LNHDA; CDR2 reads SQIVND (reference sequence). The CDR3 loop spans 16 amino acids.

V usage is TRBV20-1 and J usage is TRBJ1-1, with D possibly being TRBD1 (6 bases). CDR3 length: 11 amino acids. From germline, CDR1 is DFQATT and CDR2 SNEGSKA (reference sequence). V was shortened by 4 bases and J by 7 bases, with 10 bases between the two germline ends. The CDR3 sequence: CSATRGGEAFF. The CDR3 nucleotides are TGCAGTGCTACCAGAGGGGGTGAAGCTTTCTTT.

The V gene is TRBV9, the J gene TRBJ2-2; 8 nucleotides match TRBD2. This CDR3 has 17 residues. Germline V gives CDR1 SGDLS, CDR2 YYNGEE. V shed 4 bases, J shed 4 bases, and the junction held 12 bases outside the gene matches. The CDR3 bases are TGTGCCAGCAGCCCAGTCGGGGGTCTAGCGGGCACCGGGGAGCTGTTTTTT. It is translated as CASSPVGGLAGTGELFF.

This clone came up a few times. The chain has TRBV18 and TRBJ2-5; 7 bases agree with TRBD1. V was pared by 3 bases and J by 4 bases, with 11 bases of the junction left unmatched. Germline V gene sequence: CDR1 KGHSH, CDR2 LQKENI. The CDR3 sequence is 16 residues long. CDR3 nucleotides: TGTGCCAGCTCACCTCAAAGGACAGGCCCTAGAGAGACCCAGTACTTC. Encoded protein: CASSPQRTGPRETQYF.

V gene TRBV15 combines with J gene TRBJ2-7; D call uncertain. The CDR3 extends over 13 amino acids. Trimming left V 1 base short and J 6 bases short, with 10 bases between. Germline CDR1 LNHNV, CDR2 YYDKDF (reference sequence). The CDR3 DNA is TGTGCCACCAGCAGAGGTCCGCGAACCGAGCAGTACTTC. Translation: CATSRGPRTEQYF.

This clone was seen only a few times. The chain is built from TRBV13 and TRBJ2-1, with 10 bases that match TRBD1. Germline loops: CDR1 PRHDT, CDR2 FYEKMQ (reference sequence). This CDR3 is built from 15 residues. V trimming: 5 bases; J trimming: 6 bases; junction bases outside the gene matches: 7. CDR3 coding DNA: TGTGCCAGCAGCCGCTGGACAGGGGGAAGCAATGAGCAGTTCTTC. Translated, it gives CASSRWTGGSNEQFF.